This T cell receptor (beta chain) was sequenced in a study of blood T cells in healthy people across ages. Study-wide results and limits: One million T cells yielded diversity estimates that were considered underestimates.

This clonotype has just a few counts. Its antigen is still unknown. Trimming removed 5 bases from V and 5 bases from J, with 10 bases in between. Germline-derived CDR1 and CDR2 are SEHNR and FQNEAQ (reference sequence). The CDR3 consists of 13 residues. Combining a sample-barcoded 5' primer with a J-beta primer mix, a second PCR ran for roughly 7 to 12 cycles. TCRdb passed the 5' RACE reads through MiXCR, listing each CDR3 protein once. The repertoire holds some 690,000 distinct CDR3 sequences, with around a fifth as singletons. The chain is built from TRBV7-9 and TRBJ1-5; no clear D. The sample comprised blood. This clonotype originated in a man in his 70s in good health. The chain's CDR3 is CASSRQKDQPQHF. CDR3 sequence (DNA): TGTGCCAGCAGCAGGCAGAAAGATCAGCCCCAGCATTTT.